This record covers a single T cell receptor (beta chain). What it binds is unknown. This entry is derived from a study of shared clonotypes between healthy human individuals. Study findings and constraints: Shared clonotypes across all four donors exceeded non-shared ones in generation probability.

Running of the assay took place at deep level. Clones were read by immunoSEQ multiplex PCR, and TCRdb kept only the in-frame ones, dropping some. Of around 2.5 million clones listed, approximately 93% were seen once; the top ten hold roughly 0.39%. This sequence originates from a young man in good health. Some clones in this sample may be carry-over from other donors' samples. The sample comprised naive CD4+ T cells from PBMCs. Regarding subset: CD45RA+ positively selected.

CDR3 in amino acids: CASGGLRLSYEQYF. The CDR3 DNA sequence: TGTGCCAGCGGGGGACTTCGATTATCCTACGAGCAGTACTTC. This chain uses TRBV2 with TRBJ2-7, with D tentatively TRBD2 (6 bases). Germline CDR1 is SNHLY and CDR2 is FYNNEI. CDR3 length: 14 residues. V was trimmed by 8 bases and J by 1 base, leaving 15 bases between them.